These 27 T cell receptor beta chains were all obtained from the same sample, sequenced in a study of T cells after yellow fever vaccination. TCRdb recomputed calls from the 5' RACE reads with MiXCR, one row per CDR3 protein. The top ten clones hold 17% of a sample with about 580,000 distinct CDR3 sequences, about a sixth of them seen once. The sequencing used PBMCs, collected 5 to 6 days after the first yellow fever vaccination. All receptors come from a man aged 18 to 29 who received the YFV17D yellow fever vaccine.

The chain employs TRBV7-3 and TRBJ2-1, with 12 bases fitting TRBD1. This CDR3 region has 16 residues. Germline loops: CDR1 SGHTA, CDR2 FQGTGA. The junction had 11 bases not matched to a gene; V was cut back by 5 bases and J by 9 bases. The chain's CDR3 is CASSPALGQGAGEQFF. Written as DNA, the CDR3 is TGTGCCAGCAGCCCTGCACTGGGACAGGGGGCTGGTGAGCAGTTCTTC.

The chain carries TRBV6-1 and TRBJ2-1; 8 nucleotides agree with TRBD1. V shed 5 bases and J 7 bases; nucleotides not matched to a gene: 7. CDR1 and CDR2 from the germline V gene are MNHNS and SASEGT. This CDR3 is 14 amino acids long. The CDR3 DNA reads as TGTGCCAGCAGTCCCGGACAGGGCCTGAATGAGCAGTTCTTC. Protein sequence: CASSPGQGLNEQFF.

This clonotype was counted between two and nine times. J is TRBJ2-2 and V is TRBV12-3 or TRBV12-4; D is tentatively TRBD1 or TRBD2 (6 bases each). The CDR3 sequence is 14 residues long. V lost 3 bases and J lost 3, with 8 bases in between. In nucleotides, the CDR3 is TGTGCCAGCAGTTTCGGGGGCCACACCGGGGAGCTGTTTTTT. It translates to CASSFGGHTGELFF.

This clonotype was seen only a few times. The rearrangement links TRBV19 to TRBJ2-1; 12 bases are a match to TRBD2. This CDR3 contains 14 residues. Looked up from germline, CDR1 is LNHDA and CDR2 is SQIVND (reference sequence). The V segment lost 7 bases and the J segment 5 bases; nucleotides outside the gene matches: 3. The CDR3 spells CASKGLAGNNEQFF. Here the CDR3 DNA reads TGTGCCAGTAAGGGACTAGCGGGCAACAATGAGCAGTTCTTC.

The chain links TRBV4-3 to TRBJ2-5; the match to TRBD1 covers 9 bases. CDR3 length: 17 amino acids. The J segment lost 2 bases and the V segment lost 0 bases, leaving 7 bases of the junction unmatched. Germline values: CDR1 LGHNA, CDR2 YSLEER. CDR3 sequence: CASSQEGDREGQETQYF. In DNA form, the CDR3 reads TGCGCCAGCAGCCAAGAGGGGGACAGGGAGGGTCAAGAGACCCAGTACTTC.

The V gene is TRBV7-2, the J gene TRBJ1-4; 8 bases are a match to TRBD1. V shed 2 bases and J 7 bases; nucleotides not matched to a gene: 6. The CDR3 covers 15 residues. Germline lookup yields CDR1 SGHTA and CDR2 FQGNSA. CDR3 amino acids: CASSLRQGASEKLFF. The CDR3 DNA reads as TGTGCCAGCAGCTTACGGCAGGGGGCATCTGAAAAACTGTTTTTT.

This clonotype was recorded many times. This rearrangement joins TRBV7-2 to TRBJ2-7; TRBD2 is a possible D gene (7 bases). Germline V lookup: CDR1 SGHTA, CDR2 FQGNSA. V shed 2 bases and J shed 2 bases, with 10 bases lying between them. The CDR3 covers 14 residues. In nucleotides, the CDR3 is TGTGCCAGCAGCTTATCGGGGGGCCCCTACGAGCAGTACGTC. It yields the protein CASSLSGGPYEQYV.

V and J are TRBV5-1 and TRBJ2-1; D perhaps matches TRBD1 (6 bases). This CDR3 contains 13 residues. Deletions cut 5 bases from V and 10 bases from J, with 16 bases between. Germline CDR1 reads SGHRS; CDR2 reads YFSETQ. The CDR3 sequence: CASSWQAQGEQFF. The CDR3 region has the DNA TGCGCCAGCAGTTGGCAGGCTCAGGGGGAGCAGTTCTTC. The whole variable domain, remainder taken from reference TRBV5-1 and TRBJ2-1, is KAGVTQTPRYLIKTRGQQVTLSCSPISGHRSVSWYQQTPGQGLQFLFEYFSETQRNKGNFPGRFSGRQFSNSRSEMNVSTLELGDSALYLCASSWQAQGEQFFGPGTRLTVL.

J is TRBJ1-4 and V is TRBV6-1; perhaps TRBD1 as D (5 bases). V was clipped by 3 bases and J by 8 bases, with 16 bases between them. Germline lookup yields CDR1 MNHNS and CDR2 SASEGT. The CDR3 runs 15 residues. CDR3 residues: CASSEFRVPQEKLFF. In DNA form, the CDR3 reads TGTGCCAGCAGTGAGTTCAGGGTGCCCCAGGAAAAACTGTTTTTT.

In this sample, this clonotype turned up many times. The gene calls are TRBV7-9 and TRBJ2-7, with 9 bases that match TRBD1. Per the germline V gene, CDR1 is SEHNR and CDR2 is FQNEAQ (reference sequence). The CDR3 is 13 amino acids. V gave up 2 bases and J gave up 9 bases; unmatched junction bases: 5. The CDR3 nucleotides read TGTGCCAGCAGCTTATCGGGACAGGGACGGCAGTACGTC. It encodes CASSLSGQGRQYV.

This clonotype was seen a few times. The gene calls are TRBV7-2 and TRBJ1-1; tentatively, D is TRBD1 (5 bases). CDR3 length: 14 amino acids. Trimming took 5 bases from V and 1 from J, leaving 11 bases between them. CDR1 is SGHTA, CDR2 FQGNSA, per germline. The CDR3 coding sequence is TGTGCCAGCAGCCCACACCAGGGGAACACTGAAGCTTTCTTT. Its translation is CASSPHQGNTEAFF.

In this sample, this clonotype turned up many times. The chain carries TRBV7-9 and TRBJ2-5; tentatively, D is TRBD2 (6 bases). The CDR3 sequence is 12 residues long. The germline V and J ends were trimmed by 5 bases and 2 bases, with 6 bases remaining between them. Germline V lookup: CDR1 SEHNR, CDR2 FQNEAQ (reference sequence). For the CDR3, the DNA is TGTGCCAGCAGCCGGGGGCAAGAGACCCAGTACTTC. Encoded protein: CASSRGQETQYF.

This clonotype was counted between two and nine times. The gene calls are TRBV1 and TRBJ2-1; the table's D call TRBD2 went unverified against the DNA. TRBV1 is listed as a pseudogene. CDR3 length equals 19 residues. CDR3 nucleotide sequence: TGCACCAGCAGCCTGGTCTATCCGGCGGCCCTACCAACATACAATGAGCAGTTCTTC. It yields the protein CTSSLVYPAALPTYNEQFF.

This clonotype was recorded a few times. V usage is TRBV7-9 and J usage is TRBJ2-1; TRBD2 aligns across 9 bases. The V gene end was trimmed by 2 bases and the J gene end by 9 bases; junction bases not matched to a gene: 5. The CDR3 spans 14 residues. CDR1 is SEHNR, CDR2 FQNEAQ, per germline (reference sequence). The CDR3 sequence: CASSLYLTSGEQFF. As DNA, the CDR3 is TGTGCCAGCAGCTTATATCTGACTAGCGGTGAGCAGTTCTTC.

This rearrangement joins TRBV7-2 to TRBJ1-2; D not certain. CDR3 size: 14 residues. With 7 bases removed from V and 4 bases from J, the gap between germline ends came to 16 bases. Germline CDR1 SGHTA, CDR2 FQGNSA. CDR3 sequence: CASNLDGIGYGYTF. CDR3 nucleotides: TGTGCCAGCAACCTAGACGGAATAGGCTATGGCTACACCTTC.

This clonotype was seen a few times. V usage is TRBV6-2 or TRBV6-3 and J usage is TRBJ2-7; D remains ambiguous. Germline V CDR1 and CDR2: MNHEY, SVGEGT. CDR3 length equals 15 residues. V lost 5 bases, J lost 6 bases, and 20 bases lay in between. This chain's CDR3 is CASSPAVLGPFEQYF. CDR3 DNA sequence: TGTGCCAGCAGTCCTGCGGTTCTAGGACCTTTCGAGCAGTACTTC.

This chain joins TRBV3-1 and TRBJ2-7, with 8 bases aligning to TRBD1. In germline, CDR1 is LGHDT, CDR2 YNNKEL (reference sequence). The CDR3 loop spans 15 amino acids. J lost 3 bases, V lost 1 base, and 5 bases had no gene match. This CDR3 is CASSQGTTGVYEQYV. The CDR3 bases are TGTGCCAGCAGCCAAGGGACGACAGGGGTCTACGAGCAGTACGTC.

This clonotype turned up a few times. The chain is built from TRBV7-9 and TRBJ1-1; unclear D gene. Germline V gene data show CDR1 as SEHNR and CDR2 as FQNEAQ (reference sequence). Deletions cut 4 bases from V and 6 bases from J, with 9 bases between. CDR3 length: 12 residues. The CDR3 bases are TGTGCCAGCAGCTCGTACGTGGCTGAAGCTTTCTTT. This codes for CASSSYVAEAFF.

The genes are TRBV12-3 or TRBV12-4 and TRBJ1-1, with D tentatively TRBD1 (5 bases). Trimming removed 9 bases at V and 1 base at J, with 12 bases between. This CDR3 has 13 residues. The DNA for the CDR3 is TGTGCCAGTAAGGGACGGCCGAACACTGAAGCTTTCTTT. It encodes CASKGRPNTEAFF.

CDR3 nucleotide sequence: TGTGCCAGCAGCGGGGGGGGACCGTCCCAAGAGACCCAGTACTTC. It translates to CASSGGGPSQETQYF. The V and J genes are TRBV5-4 and TRBJ2-5; TRBD2 matches at 7 bases. CDR3 length equals 15 residues. The ends lost 4 bases at V and 1 base at J; junction bases unmatched: 7. CDR1 and CDR2 (germline): SGHNT, YYREEE (reference sequence).

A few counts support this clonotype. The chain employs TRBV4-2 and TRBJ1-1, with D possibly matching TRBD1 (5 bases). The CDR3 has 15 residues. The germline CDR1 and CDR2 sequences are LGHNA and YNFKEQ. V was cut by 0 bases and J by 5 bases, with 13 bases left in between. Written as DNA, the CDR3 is TGTGCCAGCAGCCAAGATGGGACCTTGGGAACTGAAGCTTTCTTT. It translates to CASSQDGTLGTEAFF.

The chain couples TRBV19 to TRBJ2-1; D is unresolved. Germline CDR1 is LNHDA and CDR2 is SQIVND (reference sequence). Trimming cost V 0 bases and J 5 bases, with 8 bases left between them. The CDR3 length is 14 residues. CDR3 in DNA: TGTGCCAGTAGTATAGAACGTCGAGACAATGAGCAGTTCTTC. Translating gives CASSIERRDNEQFF.

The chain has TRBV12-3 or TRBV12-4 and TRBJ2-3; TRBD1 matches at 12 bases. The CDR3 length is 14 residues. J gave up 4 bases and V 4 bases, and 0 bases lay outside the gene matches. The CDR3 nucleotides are TGTGCCAGCAGTTGGGACAGGGGGCCAGATACGCAGTATTTT. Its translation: CASSWDRGPDTQYF.

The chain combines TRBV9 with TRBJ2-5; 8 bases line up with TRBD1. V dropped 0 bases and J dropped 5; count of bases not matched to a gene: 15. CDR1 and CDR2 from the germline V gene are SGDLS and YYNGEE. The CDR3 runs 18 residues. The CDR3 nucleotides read TGTGCCAGCAGCGTAGGCGGACAGGGCTACTCCTGGGGGGAGACCCAGTACTTC. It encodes CASSVGGQGYSWGETQYF. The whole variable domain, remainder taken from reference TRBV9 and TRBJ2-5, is DSGVTQTPKHLITATGQRVTLRCSPRSGDLSVYWYQQSLDQGLQFLIQYYNGEERAKGNILERFSAQQFPDLHSELNLSSLELGDSALYFCASSVGGQGYSWGETQYFGPGTRLLVL.

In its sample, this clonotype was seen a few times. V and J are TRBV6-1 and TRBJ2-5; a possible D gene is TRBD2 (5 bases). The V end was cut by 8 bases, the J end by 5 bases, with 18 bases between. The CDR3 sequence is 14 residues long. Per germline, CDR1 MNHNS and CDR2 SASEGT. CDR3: CASGSRLQGETQYF. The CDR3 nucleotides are TGTGCCAGCGGGAGCCGACTGCAAGGCGAGACCCAGTACTTC.

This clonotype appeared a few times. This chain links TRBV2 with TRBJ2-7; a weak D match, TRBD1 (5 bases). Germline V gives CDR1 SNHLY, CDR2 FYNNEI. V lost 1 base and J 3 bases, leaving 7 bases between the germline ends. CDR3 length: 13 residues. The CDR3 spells CASSEEGIYEQYV. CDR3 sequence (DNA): TGTGCCAGCAGTGAAGAGGGGATCTACGAGCAGTACGTC.

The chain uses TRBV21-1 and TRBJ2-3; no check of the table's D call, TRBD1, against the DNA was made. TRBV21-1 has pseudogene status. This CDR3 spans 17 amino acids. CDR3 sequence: CANLVPQLGGSTDTQYF. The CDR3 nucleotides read TGTGCCAACCTTGTGCCGCAATTGGGGGGCTCCACAGATACGCAGTATTTT.